The T cell receptor beta chain described here comes from a study of monozygotic twins with inflammatory bowel disease. TCRdb reprocessed the 5' RACE reads and stores each CDR3 protein as one record, lacking DNA. Its listing shows some 190,000 distinct CDR3 sequences. About this clonotype: The antigen is not known.

Study-level points and caveats: With inverse Simpson as the measure, TCRbeta diversity was lower in IBD patients than in healthy co-twins.

Unsorted whole blood yielded the total RNA, with T cells left unselected. CDR3 length equals 14 residues. Germline V CDR1 and CDR2: SGHRS, YFSETQ. This TCR came from a human donor with ulcerative colitis or Crohn's disease, or a healthy co-twin of an affected twin (not recorded which). The chain has TRBV5-1 and TRBJ2-7; TCRdb lists TRBD1, though no DNA is available to test this call. Material: blood. CDR3 sequence reads: CASSLVGASDEQYF.